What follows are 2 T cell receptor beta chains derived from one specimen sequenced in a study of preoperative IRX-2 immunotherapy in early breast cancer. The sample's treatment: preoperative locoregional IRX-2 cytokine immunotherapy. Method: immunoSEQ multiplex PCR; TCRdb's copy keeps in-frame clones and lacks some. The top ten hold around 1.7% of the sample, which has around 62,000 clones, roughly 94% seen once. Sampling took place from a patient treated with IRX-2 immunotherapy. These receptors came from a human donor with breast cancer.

The CDR3 loop reads CASSFRDRPAVGYTF. CDR3 sequence (DNA): TGTGCCAGCAGTTTCCGGGACAGGCCAGCAGTTGGCTACACCTTC. The rearrangement uses TRBV6-1 and TRBJ1-2, with 8 positions matching TRBD1. The V gene's germline CDR1 is MNHNS and CDR2 SASEGT. The CDR3 sequence is 15 residues long. V was pared by 5 bases and J by 7 bases, with 12 bases of the junction left unmatched.

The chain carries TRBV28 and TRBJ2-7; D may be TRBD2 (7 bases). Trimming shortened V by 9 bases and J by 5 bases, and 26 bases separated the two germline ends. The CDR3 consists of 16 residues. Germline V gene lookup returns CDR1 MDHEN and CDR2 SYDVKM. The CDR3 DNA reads TGTGCCAGTAGGCTTGGGGGGGCAGGGAAGGACAACGAGCAGTACTTC. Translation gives CASRLGGAGKDNEQYF.